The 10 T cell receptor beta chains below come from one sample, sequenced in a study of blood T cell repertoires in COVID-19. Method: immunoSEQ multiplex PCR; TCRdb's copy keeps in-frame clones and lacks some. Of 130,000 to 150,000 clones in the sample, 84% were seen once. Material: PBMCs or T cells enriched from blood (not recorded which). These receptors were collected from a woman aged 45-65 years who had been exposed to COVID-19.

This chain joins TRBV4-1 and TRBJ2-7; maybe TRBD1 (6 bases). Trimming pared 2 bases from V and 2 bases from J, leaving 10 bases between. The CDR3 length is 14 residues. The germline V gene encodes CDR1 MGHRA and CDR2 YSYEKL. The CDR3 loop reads CASSQPSGAYEQYF. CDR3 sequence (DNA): TGCGCCAGCAGCCAACCCTCAGGGGCCTACGAGCAGTACTTC.

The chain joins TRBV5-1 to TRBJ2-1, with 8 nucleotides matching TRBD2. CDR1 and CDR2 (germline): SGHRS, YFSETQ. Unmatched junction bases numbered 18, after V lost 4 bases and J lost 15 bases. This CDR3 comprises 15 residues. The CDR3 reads CASSPGTSGRDALFF. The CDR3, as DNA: TGCGCCAGCAGCCCTGGGACTAGTGGCAGGGACGCCCTGTTCTTC.

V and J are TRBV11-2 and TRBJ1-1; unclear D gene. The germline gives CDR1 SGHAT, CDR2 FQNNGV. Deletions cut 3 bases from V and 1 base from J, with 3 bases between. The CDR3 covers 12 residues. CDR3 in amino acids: CASSFGNTEAFF. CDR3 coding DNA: TGTGCCAGCAGCTTCGGGAACACTGAAGCTTTCTTT. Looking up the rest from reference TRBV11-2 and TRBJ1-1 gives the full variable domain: EAGVAQSPRYKIIEKRQSVAFWCNPISGHATLYWYQQILGQGPKLLIQFQNNGVVDDSQLPKDRFSAERLKGVDSTLKIQPAKLEDSAVYLCASSFGNTEAFFGQGTRLTVV.

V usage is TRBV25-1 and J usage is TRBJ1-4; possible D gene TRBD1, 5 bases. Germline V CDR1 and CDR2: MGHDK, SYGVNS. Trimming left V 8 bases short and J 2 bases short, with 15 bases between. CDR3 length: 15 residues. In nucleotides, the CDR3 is TGTGCCAGCCGGGCCGGGGGGGGTACTAATGAAAAACTGTTTTTT. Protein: CASRAGGGTNEKLFF.

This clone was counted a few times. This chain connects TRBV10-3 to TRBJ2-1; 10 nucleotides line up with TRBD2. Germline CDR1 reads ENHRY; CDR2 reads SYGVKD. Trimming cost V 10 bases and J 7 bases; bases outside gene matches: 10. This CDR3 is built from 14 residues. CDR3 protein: CATLGSGGDNEQFF. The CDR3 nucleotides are TGTGCCACCCTGGGGAGCGGGGGGGATAATGAGCAGTTCTTC.

CDR3 amino acids: CASSIFSGSSYNEQFF. The CDR3 DNA sequence: TGTGCCAGTAGTATTTTTAGCGGGAGCTCCTACAATGAGCAGTTCTTC. The chain combines TRBV19 with TRBJ2-1, with 9 bases lining up with TRBD2. V shed 3 bases, J shed 0 bases, and the junction held 3 bases outside the gene matches. The CDR3 length is 16 residues. Germline CDR1 LNHDA, CDR2 SQIVND (reference sequence).

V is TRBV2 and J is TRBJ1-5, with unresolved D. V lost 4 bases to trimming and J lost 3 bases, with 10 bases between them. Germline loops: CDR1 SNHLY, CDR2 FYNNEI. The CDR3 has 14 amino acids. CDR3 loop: CASSGSPDNQPQHF. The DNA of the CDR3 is TGTGCCAGCAGTGGTAGCCCTGACAATCAGCCCCAGCATTTT.

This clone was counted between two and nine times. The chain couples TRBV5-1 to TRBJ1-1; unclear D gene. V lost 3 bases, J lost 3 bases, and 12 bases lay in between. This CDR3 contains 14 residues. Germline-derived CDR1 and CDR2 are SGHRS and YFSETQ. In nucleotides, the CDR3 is TGCGCCAGCAGCTGGAGTGGGAGGGACACTGAAGCTTTCTTT. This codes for CASSWSGRDTEAFF.

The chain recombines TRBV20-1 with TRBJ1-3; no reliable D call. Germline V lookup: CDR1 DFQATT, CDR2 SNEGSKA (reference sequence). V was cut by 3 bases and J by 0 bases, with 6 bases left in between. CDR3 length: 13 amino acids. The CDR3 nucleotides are TGCAGTGCTAGTTGGAGCTCTGGAAACACCATATATTTT. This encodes CSASWSSGNTIYF.

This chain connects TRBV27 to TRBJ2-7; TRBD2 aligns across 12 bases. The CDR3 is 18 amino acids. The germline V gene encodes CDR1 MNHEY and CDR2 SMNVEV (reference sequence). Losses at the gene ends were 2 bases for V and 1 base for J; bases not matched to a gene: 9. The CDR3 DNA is TGTGCCAGCAGTTTAATTAACCTAGCGGGAGGGCCGTCCTACGAGCAGTACTTC. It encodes CASSLINLAGGPSYEQYF.